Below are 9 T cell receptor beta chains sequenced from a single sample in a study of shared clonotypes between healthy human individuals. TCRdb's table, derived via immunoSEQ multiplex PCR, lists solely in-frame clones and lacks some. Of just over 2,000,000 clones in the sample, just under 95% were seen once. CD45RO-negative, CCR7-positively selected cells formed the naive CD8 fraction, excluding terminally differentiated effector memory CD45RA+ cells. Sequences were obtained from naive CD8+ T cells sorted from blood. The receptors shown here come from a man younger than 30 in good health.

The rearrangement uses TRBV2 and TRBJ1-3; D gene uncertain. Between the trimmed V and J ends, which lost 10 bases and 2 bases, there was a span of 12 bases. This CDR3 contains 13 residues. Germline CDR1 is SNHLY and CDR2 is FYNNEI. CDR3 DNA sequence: TGTGCCACTATCCCGGGCACTGGAAACACCATATATTTT. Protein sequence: CATIPGTGNTIYF.

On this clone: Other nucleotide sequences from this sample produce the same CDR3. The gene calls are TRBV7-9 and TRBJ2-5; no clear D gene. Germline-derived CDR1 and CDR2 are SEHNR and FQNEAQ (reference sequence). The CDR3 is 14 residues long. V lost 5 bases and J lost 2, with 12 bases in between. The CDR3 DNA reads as TGTGCCAGCAGCCCCCCAGGAGTTCAAGAGACCCAGTACTTC. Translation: CASSPPGVQETQYF.

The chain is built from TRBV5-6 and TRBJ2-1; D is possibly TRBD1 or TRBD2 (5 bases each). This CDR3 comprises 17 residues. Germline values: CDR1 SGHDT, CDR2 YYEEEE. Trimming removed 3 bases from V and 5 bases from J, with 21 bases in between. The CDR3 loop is CASSYSGTGIINNEQFF. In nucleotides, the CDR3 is TGTGCCAGCAGCTACTCCGGGACCGGCATAATAAACAATGAGCAGTTCTTC.

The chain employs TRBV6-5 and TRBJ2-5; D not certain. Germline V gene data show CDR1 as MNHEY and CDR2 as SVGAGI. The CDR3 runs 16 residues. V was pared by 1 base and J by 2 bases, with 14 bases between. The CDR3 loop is CASSYYPLADQETQYF. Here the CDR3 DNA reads TGTGCCAGCAGTTACTATCCCTTGGCGGATCAAGAGACCCAGTACTTC.

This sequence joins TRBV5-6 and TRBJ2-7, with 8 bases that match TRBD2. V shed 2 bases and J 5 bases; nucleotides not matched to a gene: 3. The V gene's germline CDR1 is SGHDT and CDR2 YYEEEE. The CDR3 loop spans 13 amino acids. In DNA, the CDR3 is TGTGCCAGCAGCTTAGCGGGGGTCAACGAGCAGTACTTC. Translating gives CASSLAGVNEQYF.

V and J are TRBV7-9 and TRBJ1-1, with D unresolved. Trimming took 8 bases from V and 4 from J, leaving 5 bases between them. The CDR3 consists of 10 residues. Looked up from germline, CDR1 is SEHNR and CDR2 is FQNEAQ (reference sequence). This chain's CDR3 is CASVSTEAFF. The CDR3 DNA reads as TGTGCCAGCGTCAGCACTGAAGCTTTCTTT.

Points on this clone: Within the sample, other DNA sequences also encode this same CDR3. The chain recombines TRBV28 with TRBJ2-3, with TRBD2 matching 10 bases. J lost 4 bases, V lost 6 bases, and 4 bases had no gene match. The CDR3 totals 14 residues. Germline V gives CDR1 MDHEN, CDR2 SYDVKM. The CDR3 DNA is TGTGCCAGCAGGCTAGCGGGAGAGGCAGATACGCAGTATTTT. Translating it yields CASRLAGEADTQYF.

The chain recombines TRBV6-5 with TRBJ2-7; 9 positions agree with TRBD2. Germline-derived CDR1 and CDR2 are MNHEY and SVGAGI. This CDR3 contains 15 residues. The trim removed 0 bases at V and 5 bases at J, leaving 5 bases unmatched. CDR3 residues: CASSYSSGSLHEQYF. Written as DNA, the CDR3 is TGTGCCAGCAGTTACTCTAGCGGGAGTTTACACGAGCAGTACTTC.

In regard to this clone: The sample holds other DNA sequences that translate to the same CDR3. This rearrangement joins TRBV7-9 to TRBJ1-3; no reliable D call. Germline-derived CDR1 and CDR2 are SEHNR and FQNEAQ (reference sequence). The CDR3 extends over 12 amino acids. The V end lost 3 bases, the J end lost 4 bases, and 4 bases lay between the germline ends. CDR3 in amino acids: CASSLGGNTIYF. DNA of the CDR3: TGTGCCAGCAGCTTGGGGGGAAACACCATATATTTT. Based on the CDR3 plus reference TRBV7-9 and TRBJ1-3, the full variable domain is DTGVSQNPRHKITKRGQNVTFRCDPISEHNRLYWYRQTLGQGPEFLTYFQNEAQLEKSRLLSDRFSAERPKGSFSTLEIQRTEQGDSAMYLCASSLGGNTIYFGEGSWLTVV.